The 17 T cell receptor beta chains presented below share a single source sample, sequenced in a study of human T cells and chemical hapten exposure. Each CDR3 protein is one row after TCRdb ran MiXCR on the RACE reads. This sample yields approximately 84,000 distinct CDR3 sequences, of which 11% are seen a single time; 1.6% belongs to the top ten. Time point denoted: patch test 2, 6 weeks after DPC sensitization. This sample's treatment: therapeutic diphenylcyclopropenone sensitization with weekly scalp DPC. Here the sequenced sample was whole blood, taken in connection with sensitization to the hapten diphenylcyclopropenone (DPC). The receptors come from a man aged 18 to 29 with alopecia areata. Some clones in this sample may be carry-over from other donors' samples.

This clonotype was counted between two and nine times. J is TRBJ2-5 and V is TRBV11-2; no reliable D call. V was clipped by 5 bases and J by 2 bases, with 12 bases between them. The length of the CDR3 is 14 residues. Germline lookup yields CDR1 SGHAT and CDR2 FQNNGV. CDR3 nucleotide sequence: TGTGCCAGCAGCCCTCGACACTTACAAGAGACCCAGTACTTC. This codes for CASSPRHLQETQYF.

The V call is TRBV7-9, the J call TRBJ1-1; 7 nucleotides line up with TRBD1. The junction had 11 bases not matched to a gene; V was cut back by 5 bases and J by 2 bases. This CDR3 is 16 amino acids long. Per germline, CDR1 SEHNR and CDR2 FQNEAQ (reference sequence). The CDR3 coding sequence is TGTGCCAGCAGCCACATACAGGGGCGAGGAAACACTGAAGCTTTCTTT. Amino acids: CASSHIQGRGNTEAFF.

The V call is TRBV5-1, the J call TRBJ2-7; D is undetermined. CDR1 is SGHRS and CDR2 is YFSETQ in the germline V gene. Trimming took off 4 bases at V and 6 bases at J, with 17 bases between the two ends. The length of the CDR3 is 14 residues. In nucleotides, the CDR3 is TGCGCCAGCAGCCTCGGAGACGTCGGCGTCGAGCAGTACGTC. This sequence encodes CASSLGDVGVEQYV.

This clonotype was seen only a few times. The chain joins TRBV7-2 to TRBJ1-1; the D gene is possibly TRBD1 (5 bases). V dropped 1 base and J dropped 4 bases, with 13 bases sitting between them. CDR1 SGHTA and CDR2 FQGNSA come from the germline V gene. CDR3 length: 15 residues. The CDR3 DNA sequence: TGTGCCAGCAGCTTAGGTGCCAGTGGGGGCACTGAAGCTTTCTTT. This gives the protein CASSLGASGGTEAFF.

This clonotype was counted between two and nine times. V usage is TRBV4-1 and J usage is TRBJ1-6, with TRBD1 matching over 9 bases. The CDR3 covers 15 residues. Germline CDR1 MGHRA, CDR2 YSYEKL. Trimming at V came to 1 base and at J to 7 bases, leaving 2 bases not matched to a gene. CDR3 DNA: TGCGCCAGCAGCCAAGCCGGGACAGGGAATTCACCCCTCCACTTT. It yields the protein CASSQAGTGNSPLHF.

Many counts were recorded for this clonotype. The chain couples TRBV7-2 to TRBJ2-7; 7 nucleotides match TRBD2. The CDR3 covers 18 residues. The ends lost 2 bases at V and 2 bases at J; junction bases unmatched: 15. Germline-derived CDR1 and CDR2 are SGHTA and FQGNSA. CDR3 nucleotide sequence: TGTGCCAGCAGCTTATATTATATCGGGAGGATTAAACCCTACGAGCAGTACGTC. It yields the protein CASSLYYIGRIKPYEQYV.

This clonotype was recorded at least ten times. This chain uses TRBV19 with TRBJ1-5; TRBD1 aligns across 7 bases. Germline V CDR1 and CDR2: LNHDA, SQIVND (reference sequence). CDR3 length: 15 residues. The V gene end was trimmed by 5 bases and the J gene end by 2 bases; junction bases not matched to a gene: 6. For the CDR3, the DNA is TGTGCCAGTAGTTTCACAGGGGCGGGCAATCAGCCCCAGCATTTT. Translated, it gives CASSFTGAGNQPQHF.

This clonotype has only a few counts. J is TRBJ2-1 and V is TRBV7-7; D is possibly TRBD2 (7 bases). Germline V lookup: CDR1 SSHAT, CDR2 FNYEAQ (reference sequence). The V and J ends lost 5 bases and 3 bases respectively, with 14 bases between them. This CDR3 has 15 amino acids. CDR3 residues: CASSIEGGSYNEQFF. CDR3 bases: TGTGCCAGCAGCATCGAGGGGGGGAGCTACAATGAGCAGTTCTTC. The variable domain in full, with the rest retrieved from reference TRBV7-7 and TRBJ2-1, is GAGVSQSPRYKVTKRGQDVTLRCDPISSHATLYWYQQALGQGPEFLTYFNYEAQPDKSGLPSDRFSAERPEGSISTLTIQRTEQRDSAMYRCASSIEGGSYNEQFFGPGTRLTVL.

The table lists this clonotype with many counts. This chain joins TRBV9 and TRBJ2-1; D is possibly TRBD1 (5 bases). The CDR3 extends over 14 amino acids. Germline V gene sequence: CDR1 SGDLS, CDR2 YYNGEE. The V end was cut by 3 bases, the J end by 5 bases, with 12 bases between. The CDR3 DNA reads as TGTGCCAGCAGCGGTGGACATCAAAACAATGAGCAGTTCTTC. This sequence encodes CASSGGHQNNEQFF.

This clonotype was seen ten or more times. CDR3 sequence reads: CASSPGRNHYGYTF. In DNA form, the CDR3 reads TGCGCCAGCAGCCCGGGACGGAATCACTATGGCTACACCTTC. The chain has TRBV10-1 and TRBJ1-2, with D possibly TRBD1 on 5 matching bases. Trimming pared 6 bases from V and 3 bases from J, leaving 14 bases between. Germline CDR1 WNHNN, CDR2 SYGVQD (reference sequence). This CDR3 is built from 14 residues.

V and J are TRBV4-1 and TRBJ2-1; TRBD1 agrees at 9 bases. V lost 4 bases and J lost 8; bases outside the gene matches: 12. The CDR3 is made up of 16 amino acids. The germline V gene has CDR1 MGHRA and CDR2 YSYEKL. The CDR3 region is CASSLTGTGSPDEQFF. The CDR3 region has the DNA TGCGCCAGCAGCCTTACCGGGACAGGGAGTCCGGATGAGCAGTTCTTC.

This clonotype was found a few times. V is TRBV5-6 and J is TRBJ1-6; D not resolved. V was trimmed by 4 bases and J by 0 bases, leaving 8 bases between them. In germline, CDR1 is SGHDT, CDR2 YYEEEE. This CDR3 region has 15 residues. The CDR3: CASSAAISYNSPLHF. The CDR3 DNA follows: TGTGCCAGCAGCGCAGCTATCTCCTATAATTCACCCCTCCACTTT.

This clonotype was counted many times. V is TRBV4-1 and J is TRBJ1-2; perhaps TRBD1 as D (5 bases). The CDR3 is made up of 13 amino acids. Germline V lookup: CDR1 MGHRA, CDR2 YSYEKL. Trimming stripped 6 bases from V and 5 bases from J, with 13 bases between. CDR3 sequence: CASSPYGTYGYTF. DNA of the CDR3: TGCGCCAGCAGTCCCTACGGGACTTATGGCTACACCTTC.

The genes are TRBV4-2 and TRBJ2-4, with D possibly matching TRBD1 (5 bases). Looked up from germline, CDR1 is LGHNA and CDR2 is YNFKEQ. V gave up 0 bases and J gave up 4 bases, with 10 bases separating them. The CDR3 has 15 amino acids. For the CDR3, the DNA is TGTGCCAGCAGCCAAGATCAGGCAGGGAAAAACATTCAGTACTTC. Translated: CASSQDQAGKNIQYF.

This clonotype was seen many times. V is TRBV7-6 and J is TRBJ2-6; TRBD2 is a possible D gene (6 bases). V dropped 10 bases and J dropped 2 bases, with 15 bases sitting between them. The CDR3 is made up of 15 amino acids. Germline V CDR1 and CDR2: SGHVS, FNYEAQ. Here the CDR3 reads CATSPGVTGANVLTF. CDR3 DNA: TGTGCCACCTCACCGGGGGTAACTGGGGCCAACGTCCTGACTTTC. Combining the CDR3 with reference TRBV7-6 and TRBJ2-6 gives the whole variable domain GAGVSQSPRYKVTKRGQDVALRCDPISGHVSLYWYRQALGQGPEFLTYFNYEAQQDKSGLPNDRFSAERPEGSISTLTIQRTEQRDSAMYRCATSPGVTGANVLTFGAGSRLTVL.

This clonotype was observed many times. This chain joins TRBV5-1 and TRBJ2-7; 12 nucleotides line up with TRBD2. CDR3 length: 14 amino acids. V lost 4 bases, J lost 6 bases, and 5 bases stayed unmatched. CDR1 is SGHRS and CDR2 is YFSETQ in the germline V gene. The CDR3 protein is CASSATGLAGEQYF. The CDR3 DNA sequence: TGCGCCAGCAGCGCGACGGGACTAGCGGGCGAGCAGTACTTC.

This clonotype was found many times. This chain connects TRBV19 to TRBJ1-3; D unclear. CDR3 length: 15 amino acids. V lost 6 bases, J lost 0 bases, and 12 bases lay in between. Germline CDR1 is LNHDA and CDR2 is SQIVND (reference sequence). Here the CDR3 reads CASSPLYGSGNTIYF. The CDR3 bases are TGTGCCAGTAGCCCCCTCTACGGCTCTGGAAACACCATATATTTT.